The sample holds a few counts of the clone carrying this T cell receptor (beta chain). Germline V gene lookup returns CDR1 MGHDK and CDR2 SYGVNS. The ends were cut back, 2 bases at V and 1 base at J, with 6 bases in the middle. The CDR3 has 14 amino acids. The sample belongs to a study of T cell responses to AZD1222 COVID-19 vaccine. Repertoires were generated with immunoSEQ multiplex PCR, while TCRdb's copy carries only in-frame clones and drops some. The sample lists about 94,000 clones, 75% to 90% occurring once. The chain combines TRBV25-1 with TRBJ1-5; D is uncertain. This TCR was recovered from an adult who received the AZD1222 COVID-19 vaccine. Material: peripheral blood, obtained 28 days after the second AZD1222 dose. CDR3 sequence (DNA): TGTGCCAGCAGTGAAGCCGGAAGCAATCAGCCCCAGCATTTT. As protein: CASSEAGSNQPQHF. Looking up the rest from reference TRBV25-1 and TRBJ1-5 gives the full variable domain: EADIYQTPRYLVIGTGKKITLECSQTMGHDKMYWYQQDPGMELHLIHYSYGVNSTEKGDLSSESTVSRIRTEHFPLTLESARPSHTSQYLCASSEAGSNQPQHFGDGTRLSIL.